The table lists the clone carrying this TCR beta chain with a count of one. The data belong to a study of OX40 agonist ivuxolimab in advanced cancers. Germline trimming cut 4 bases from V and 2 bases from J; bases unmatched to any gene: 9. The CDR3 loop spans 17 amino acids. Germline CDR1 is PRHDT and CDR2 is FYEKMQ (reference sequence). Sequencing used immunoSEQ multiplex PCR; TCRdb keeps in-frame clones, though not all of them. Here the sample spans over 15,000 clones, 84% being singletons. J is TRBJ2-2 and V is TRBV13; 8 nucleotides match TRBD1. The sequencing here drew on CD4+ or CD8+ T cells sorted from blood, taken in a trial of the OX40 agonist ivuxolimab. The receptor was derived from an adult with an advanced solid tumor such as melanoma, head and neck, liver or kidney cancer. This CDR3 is CASSSIRQGINTGELFF. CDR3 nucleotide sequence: TGTGCCAGCAGCTCGATCAGACAGGGGATAAACACCGGGGAGCTGTTTTTT.